This T cell receptor beta chain appears in the sequencing data of a study of T cells in Graves' hyperthyroidism and ophthalmopathy. Overall study findings and caveats: The model foresaw ophthalmopathy a median roughly 6 months prior to onset.

Amplified regions were TCR beta CDR3 sequences from RNA transcripts. During a first-round RT-PCR of the TCR CDR3, the HTBI primer set was used. In TCRdb, the multiplex PCR reads were re-called with MiXCR into one record per CDR3 protein. The table has hundreds of thousands of distinct CDR3 sequences, approximately 25% seen once. This clonotype was seen many times. Its specificity is not known. Per the germline V gene, CDR1 is LNHNV and CDR2 is YYDKDF (reference sequence). The CDR3 sequence is 15 residues long. V lost 0 bases and J 0 bases, leaving 8 bases between the germline ends. In making diagnoses, clinical symptoms, serum thyroxine and TRAb, thyroid ultrasound and orbital computed tomography were all used. PBMCs were sourced from roughly 10 ml fresh peripheral blood.

The sample was blood. The chain combines TRBV15 with TRBJ1-1, with D perhaps TRBD1 (5 bases). The origin of this receptor is a woman younger than 45 with Graves' ophthalmopathy. This CDR3 reads CATSRDPGMNTEAFF. CDR3 nucleotides: TGTGCCACCAGCAGAGACCCAGGGATGAACACTGAAGCTTTCTTT.